This T cell receptor beta chain derives from a study of cytomegalovirus exposure and HLA in healthy donors. Study findings and constraints: It was reported that the classifier diagnosed cytomegalovirus status with high specificity and sensitivity in both the original and validation cohorts. Per a later analysis, HLA-associated TCR beta chains showed more clonal expansion than other, equally common TCR beta chains. An analysis that was carried out later associated 16,951 TCR beta sequences with HLA alleles at 0.05 false discovery rate. Excluded: some indistinguishable V segments such as TRBV6-2 and TRBV6-3.

With respect to this clone: Its antigen is unidentified.

V dropped 2 bases and J dropped 1 base, with 8 bases sitting between them. The CDR3 contains 14 residues. CDR1 and CDR2 (germline): SGHTA, FQGNSA. In the PCR, 60 Vbeta and 13 Jbeta primers were used. Sequencing was performed with immunoSEQ multiplex PCR; in TCRdb, only in-frame clones are kept and a portion is missing. The sample includes approximately 190,000 clones, 81% of them seen just once. V is TRBV7-2 and J is TRBJ1-1; no clear D. The receptor's source is a man aged 50-60 years in good health and CMV-seronegative. Specimen: PBMCs. CDR3 sequence: CASSLFKPNTEAFF. The DNA of the CDR3 is TGTGCCAGCAGCTTATTTAAGCCGAACACTGAAGCTTTCTTT.